This record covers a single T cell receptor (beta chain). This entry is derived from a study of blood T cell repertoires in COVID-19. Whole-study context: Donors in the United States, Italy and Spain gave samples during acute or convalescent COVID-19.

Measured with immunoSEQ multiplex PCR; TCRdb has only the in-frame clones, and not every one. The repertoire consists of approximately 220,000 clones, with 85% to 90% occurring once and the leading ten covering around 3.2%. The sequence was collected from a woman between 18 and 30 years old in a cohort exposed to, infected with or recovered from COVID-19 (not recorded which). Sample: PBMCs or T cells enriched from blood (not recorded which).

The CDR3 DNA is TGTGCCAGCAGCCTGAGACAGCTAGACAATGAGCAGTTCTTC. This encodes CASSLRQLDNEQFF. The J gene is TRBJ2-1, the V gene TRBV11-2, with D perhaps TRBD1 (5 bases). V lost 5 bases and J lost 5, with 13 bases in between. There are 14 residues in the CDR3. Germline values: CDR1 SGHAT, CDR2 FQNNGV.